The 14 T cell receptor beta chains below all came from one sample that was sequenced in a study of blood T cell repertoires in COVID-19. The method was immunoSEQ multiplex PCR; TCRdb's version includes in-frame clones alone and lacks a portion of them. The sample shows about 92,000 clones, roughly 72% of them seen only once. The sequencing sample was made of peripheral blood. The receptor source for this set is a woman aged 60-70 years in a cohort sampled during active or convalescent COVID-19.

Points on this clone: A much larger clone sits a single nucleotide away, making a read error possible. This chain uses TRBV9 with TRBJ2-2; 8 bases agree with TRBD1. The germline V gene has CDR1 SGDLS and CDR2 YYNGEE. CDR3 length: 16 residues. The CDR3 nucleotides read TGTGCCAGCAGCGTCGCCGGGACAGGTACTACCGAGGAGCTGTTTTTT. Translating gives CASSVAGTGTTEELFF.

The gene calls are TRBV19 and TRBJ2-1; D is perhaps TRBD2 (5 bases). The CDR3 runs to 12 residues. Germline CDR1 is LNHDA and CDR2 is SQIVND (reference sequence). CDR3 sequence (DNA): TGTGGTGGGGAGAGCTCCTACAATGAGCAGTTCTTC. As protein: CGGESSYNEQFF. Drawing the rest from reference TRBV19 and TRBJ2-1, the complete variable domain is DGGITQSPKYLFRKEGQNVTLSCEQNLNHDAMYWYRQDPGQGLRLIYYSQIVNDFQKGDIAEGYSVSREKKESFPLTVTSAQKNPTAFYLCGGESSYNEQFFGPGTRLTVL.

The J gene is TRBJ2-1, the V gene TRBV11-2, with TRBD1 matching 9 bases. Losses at the gene ends were 6 bases for V and 6 bases for J; bases not matched to a gene: 9. Germline V gene sequence: CDR1 SGHAT, CDR2 FQNNGV. This CDR3 is built from 15 residues. CDR3 region: CASRIGWTGVNEQFF. CDR3 coding DNA: TGTGCCAGCAGAATCGGGTGGACAGGGGTCAATGAGCAGTTCTTC.

V is TRBV19 and J is TRBJ1-3; TRBD1 is a possible D gene (6 bases). Trimming pared 5 bases from V and 0 bases from J, leaving 8 bases between. The CDR3 consists of 14 residues. From germline, CDR1 is LNHDA and CDR2 SQIVND (reference sequence). CDR3 sequence reads: CASSSGVSGNTIYF. The CDR3 DNA reads as TGTGCCAGTAGTTCAGGGGTCTCTGGAAACACCATATATTTT.

This chain links TRBV5-1 with TRBJ2-3; 15 positions match TRBD2. Unmatched junction bases numbered 7, after V lost 3 bases and J lost 2 bases. CDR3 length equals 18 residues. The germline gives CDR1 SGHRS, CDR2 YFSETQ. Written as DNA, the CDR3 is TGCGCCAGCAGCTCCGGGGGACTAGCGGGGGGACTCACAGATACGCAGTATTTT. Encoded protein: CASSSGGLAGGLTDTQYF.

The chain carries TRBV9 and TRBJ2-1, with 10 bases fitting TRBD2. Trimming cost V 4 bases and J 7 bases; bases outside gene matches: 11. The CDR3 totals 16 residues. Germline CDR1 SGDLS, CDR2 YYNGEE. CDR3 nucleotide sequence: TGTGCCAGCAGCCAATACTCTAGCGGGGGCTGGAATGAGCAGTTCTTC. Translation gives CASSQYSSGGWNEQFF.

This clone was seen a few times. The CDR3 bases are TGTGCCAGCAGGGATGACAAACGCGAGCAGTACTTC. Translated: CASRDDKREQYF. The rearrangement links TRBV2 to TRBJ2-7, with no clear D. The length of the CDR3 is 12 residues. Germline V gene data show CDR1 as SNHLY and CDR2 as FYNNEI. The V gene lost 6 bases and the J gene lost 6 bases, with 12 bases spanning the gap.

The chain recombines TRBV15 with TRBJ2-7, with a tentative D call TRBD1 (8 bases). This CDR3 contains 16 residues. Germline V gene sequence: CDR1 LNHNV, CDR2 YYDKDF (reference sequence). V was trimmed by 3 bases and J by 2 bases, leaving 17 bases between them. Here the CDR3 reads CATSRGGLQGAYEQYF. The CDR3 DNA follows: TGTGCCACCAGCAGGGGGGGGCTACAGGGGGCCTACGAGCAGTACTTC.

The rearrangement links TRBV5-4 to TRBJ2-7; 15 nucleotides align to TRBD2. Germline V lookup: CDR1 SGHNT, CDR2 YYREEE (reference sequence). The CDR3 is 18 amino acids. J lost 0 bases, V lost 3 bases, and 7 bases had no gene match. The chain's CDR3 is CASSSGLAGGPYSYEQYF. In DNA form, the CDR3 reads TGTGCCAGCAGCTCGGGACTAGCGGGGGGTCCCTACTCCTACGAGCAGTACTTC.

The chain links TRBV28 to TRBJ1-1; 7 bases match TRBD1. CDR3 length equals 13 residues. With 5 bases clipped from V and 7 bases from J, the junction kept 7 bases outside the gene matches. CDR1 and CDR2 (germline): MDHEN, SYDVKM. The CDR3 sequence is CASSRSGQDEAFF. In DNA form, the CDR3 reads TGTGCCAGCAGTAGAAGCGGACAGGATGAAGCTTTCTTT.

This chain joins TRBV27 and TRBJ2-7; 8 bases align to TRBD1. The CDR3 has 14 amino acids. J was trimmed by 7 bases and V by 6 bases; bases with no gene match: 11. Germline CDR1 reads MNHEY; CDR2 reads SMNVEV (reference sequence). CDR3 nucleotides: TGTGCCAGCAGAGGACAGGGTGTTGTGGGAGAGCAGTACTTC. Its protein product is CASRGQGVVGEQYF.

This clone has just a few counts. This chain connects TRBV11-2 to TRBJ1-5; 7 bases fit TRBD1. The V and J ends lost 5 bases and 7 bases, in that order; junction bases with no gene match: 8. The CDR3 extends over 14 amino acids. Germline CDR1 SGHAT, CDR2 FQNNGV. The CDR3 loop reads CASSAQGGIQPQHF. The CDR3, as DNA: TGTGCCAGCAGCGCCCAGGGGGGTATACAGCCCCAGCATTTT.

The chain links TRBV20-1 to TRBJ2-4; D is perhaps TRBD1 (6 bases). With 3 bases removed from V and 5 bases from J, the gap between germline ends came to 8 bases. CDR1 and CDR2 (germline): DFQATT, SNEGSKA (reference sequence). The CDR3 sequence is 12 residues long. The CDR3 is CSASGGQNIQYF. As DNA, the CDR3 is TGCAGTGCTAGTGGGGGCCAAAACATTCAGTACTTC.

The gene calls are TRBV9 and TRBJ2-1, with TRBD1 identical over 9 bases. Germline CDR1 is SGDLS and CDR2 is YYNGEE. The length of the CDR3 is 15 residues. J gave up 1 base and V 2 bases, and 1 base lay outside the gene matches. For the CDR3, the DNA is TGTGCCAGCAGCGTTGGGACAGGGTCCTACAATGAGCAGTTCTTC. It codes for CASSVGTGSYNEQFF.